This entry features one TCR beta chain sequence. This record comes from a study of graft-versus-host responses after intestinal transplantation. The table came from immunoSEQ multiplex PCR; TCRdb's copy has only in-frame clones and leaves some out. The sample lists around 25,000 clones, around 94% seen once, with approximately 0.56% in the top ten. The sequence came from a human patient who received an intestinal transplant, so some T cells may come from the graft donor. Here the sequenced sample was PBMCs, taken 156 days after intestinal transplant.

The CDR3 loop is CASQWGPEAFF. The DNA of the CDR3 is TGTGCCAGCCAGTGGGGTCCTGAAGCTTTCTTT. The chain is built from TRBV19 and TRBJ1-1; D gene uncertain. The CDR3 extends over 11 amino acids. CDR1 and CDR2 (germline): LNHDA, SQIVND (reference sequence). V lost 9 bases and J 6 bases, leaving 11 bases between the germline ends.